This T cell receptor beta chain was documented in a study of shared clonotypes between healthy human individuals. Study conclusions and caveats: Donor scarcity curtailed the genetic and exposure-history diversity represented herein. Memory subsets had estimated richness that was generally smaller than that of naive subsets.

The CDR3 contains 15 residues. Per the germline V gene, CDR1 is MDHEN and CDR2 is SYDVKM. V was clipped by 7 bases and J by 7 bases; unmatched bases: 14. Clones were read by immunoSEQ multiplex PCR, and TCRdb kept only the in-frame ones, dropping some. The data show approximately 350,000 clones, approximately 79% seen once. Concerning this clone: Its antigen is not identified.

V and J are TRBV28 and TRBJ2-7; 9 bases match TRBD1. The source material was memory CD4+ T cells sorted from blood. Subset indicated: CD45RA-negative fraction. The clonotype originates from a man under 40 in good health. In DNA, the CDR3 is TGTGCCAGCACCGAAAGCGGGACAGGGAGCTTTGAGCAGTACTTC. Protein sequence: CASTESGTGSFEQYF.